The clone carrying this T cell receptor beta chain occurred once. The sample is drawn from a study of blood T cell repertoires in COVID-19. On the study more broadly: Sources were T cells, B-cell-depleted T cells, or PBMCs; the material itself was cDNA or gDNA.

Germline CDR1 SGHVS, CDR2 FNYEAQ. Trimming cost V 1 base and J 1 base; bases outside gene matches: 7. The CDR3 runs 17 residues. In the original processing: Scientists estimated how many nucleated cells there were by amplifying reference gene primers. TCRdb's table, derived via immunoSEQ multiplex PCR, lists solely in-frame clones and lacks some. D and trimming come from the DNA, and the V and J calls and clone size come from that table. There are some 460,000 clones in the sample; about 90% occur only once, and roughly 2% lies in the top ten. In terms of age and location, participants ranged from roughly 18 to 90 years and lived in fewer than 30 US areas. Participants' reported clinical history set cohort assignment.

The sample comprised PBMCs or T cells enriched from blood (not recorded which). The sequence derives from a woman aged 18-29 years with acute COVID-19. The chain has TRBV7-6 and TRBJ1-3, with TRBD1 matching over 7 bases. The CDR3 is CASSLEGAGVSGNTIYF. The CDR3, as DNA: TGTGCCAGCAGCTTAGAGGGGGCAGGGGTTTCTGGAAACACCATATATTTT.